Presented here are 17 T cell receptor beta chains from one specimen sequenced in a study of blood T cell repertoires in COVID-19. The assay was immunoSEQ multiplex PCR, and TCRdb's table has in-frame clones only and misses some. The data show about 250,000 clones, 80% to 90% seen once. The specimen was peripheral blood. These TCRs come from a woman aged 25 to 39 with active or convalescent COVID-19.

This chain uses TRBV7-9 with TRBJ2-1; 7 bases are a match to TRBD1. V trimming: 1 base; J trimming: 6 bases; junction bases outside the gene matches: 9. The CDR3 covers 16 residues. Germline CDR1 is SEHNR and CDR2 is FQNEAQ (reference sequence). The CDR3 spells CASSLDAGTAINEQFF. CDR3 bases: TGTGCCAGCAGCTTAGATGCCGGGACAGCTATCAATGAGCAGTTCTTC.

The CDR3 DNA reads as TGTGCCAGCAGCTCCGTTGGGGAGCAAGAGACCCAGTACTTC. It specifies CASSSVGEQETQYF. The gene calls are TRBV5-6 and TRBJ2-5; D may be TRBD2 (5 bases). Germline V gene sequence: CDR1 SGHDT, CDR2 YYEEEE. V lost 3 bases and J 2 bases, leaving 11 bases between the germline ends. The CDR3 runs to 14 residues.

For the CDR3, the DNA is TGTGCCAGCAGTTTACTAGTTGTGGGACAGGGGATAAACGAGCAGTACTTC. Protein sequence: CASSLLVVGQGINEQYF. The V gene is TRBV28, the J gene TRBJ2-7, with 10 positions matching TRBD1. This CDR3 has 17 residues. V shed 2 bases and J 5 bases; nucleotides not matched to a gene: 12. CDR1 is MDHEN, CDR2 SYDVKM, per germline.

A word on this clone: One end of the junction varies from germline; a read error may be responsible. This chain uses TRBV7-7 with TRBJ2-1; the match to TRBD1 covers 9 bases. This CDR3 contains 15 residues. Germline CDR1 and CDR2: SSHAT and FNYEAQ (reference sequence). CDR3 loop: CASSLDGQGINEQFF. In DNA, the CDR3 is TGTGCTAGCAGCTTAGATGGACAGGGGATAAATGAGCAGTTCTTC.

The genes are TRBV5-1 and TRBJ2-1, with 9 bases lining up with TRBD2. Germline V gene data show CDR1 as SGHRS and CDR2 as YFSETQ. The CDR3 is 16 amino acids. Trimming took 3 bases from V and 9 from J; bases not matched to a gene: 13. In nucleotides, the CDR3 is TGCGCCAGCAGCTCACGTAGCGGGGGCGTGGGGGGTGAGCAGTTCTTC. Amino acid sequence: CASSSRSGGVGGEQFF.

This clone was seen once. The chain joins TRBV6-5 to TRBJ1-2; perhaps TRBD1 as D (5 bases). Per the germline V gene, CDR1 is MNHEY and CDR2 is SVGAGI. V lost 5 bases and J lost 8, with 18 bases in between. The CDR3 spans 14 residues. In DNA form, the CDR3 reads TGTGCCAGCAGTCCCGGGACGGGGGGACGGGGCTACACCTTC. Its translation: CASSPGTGGRGYTF.

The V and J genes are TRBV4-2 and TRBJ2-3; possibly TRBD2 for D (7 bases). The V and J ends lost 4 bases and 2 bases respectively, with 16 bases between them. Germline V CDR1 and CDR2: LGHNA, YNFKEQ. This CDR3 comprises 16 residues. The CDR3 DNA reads TGTGCCAGCAGCCGCGTGAGTGGGGGGGCCACAGATACGCAGTATTTT. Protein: CASSRVSGGATDTQYF.

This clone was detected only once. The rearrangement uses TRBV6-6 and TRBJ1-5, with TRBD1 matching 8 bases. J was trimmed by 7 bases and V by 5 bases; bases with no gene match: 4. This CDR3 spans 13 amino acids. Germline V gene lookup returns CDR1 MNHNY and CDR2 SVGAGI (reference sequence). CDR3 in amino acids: CASSTQGEQPQHF. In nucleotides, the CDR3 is TGTGCCAGCAGTACACAGGGGGAACAGCCCCAGCATTTT.

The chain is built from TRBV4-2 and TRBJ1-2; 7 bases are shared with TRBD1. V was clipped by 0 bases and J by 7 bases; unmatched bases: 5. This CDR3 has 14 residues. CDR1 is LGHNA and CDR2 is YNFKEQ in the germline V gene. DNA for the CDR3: TGTGCCAGCAGCCAAGATCCGTCAGGGGGTGGCTACACCTTC. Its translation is CASSQDPSGGGYTF.

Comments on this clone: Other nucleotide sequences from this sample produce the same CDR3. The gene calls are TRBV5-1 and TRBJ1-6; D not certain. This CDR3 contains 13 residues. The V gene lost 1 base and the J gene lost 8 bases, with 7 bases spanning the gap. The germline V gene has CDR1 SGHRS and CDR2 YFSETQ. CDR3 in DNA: TGCGCCAGCAGCTTGAAGCAGGATTCACCCCTCCACTTT. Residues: CASSLKQDSPLHF.

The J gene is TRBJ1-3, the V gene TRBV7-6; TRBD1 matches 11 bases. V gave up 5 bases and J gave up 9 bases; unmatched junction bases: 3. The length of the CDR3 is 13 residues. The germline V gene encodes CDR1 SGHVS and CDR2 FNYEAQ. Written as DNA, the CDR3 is TGTGCCAGCAGCCACGGGACAGGGGGCACCATATATTTT. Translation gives CASSHGTGGTIYF.

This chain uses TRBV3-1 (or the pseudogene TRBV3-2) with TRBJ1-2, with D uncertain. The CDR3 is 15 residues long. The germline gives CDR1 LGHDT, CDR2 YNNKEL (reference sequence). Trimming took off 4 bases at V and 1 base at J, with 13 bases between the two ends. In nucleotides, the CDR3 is TGTGCCAGCAGCCTTAATAACAACCTTAACTATGGCTACACCTTC. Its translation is CASSLNNNLNYGYTF.

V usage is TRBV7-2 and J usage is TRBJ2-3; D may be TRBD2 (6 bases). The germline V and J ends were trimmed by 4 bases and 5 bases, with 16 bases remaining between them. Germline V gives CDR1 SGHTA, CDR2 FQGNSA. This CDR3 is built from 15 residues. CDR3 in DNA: TGTGCCAGCAGCTCCCGGGACTGGGGTCAAGATACGCAGTATTTT. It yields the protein CASSSRDWGQDTQYF. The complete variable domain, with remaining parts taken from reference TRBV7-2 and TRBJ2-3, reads GAGVSQSPSNKVTEKGKDVELRCDPISGHTALYWYRQSLGQGLEFLIYFQGNSAPDKSGLPSDRFSAERTGGSVSTLTIQRTQQEDSAVYLCASSSRDWGQDTQYFGPGTRLTVL.

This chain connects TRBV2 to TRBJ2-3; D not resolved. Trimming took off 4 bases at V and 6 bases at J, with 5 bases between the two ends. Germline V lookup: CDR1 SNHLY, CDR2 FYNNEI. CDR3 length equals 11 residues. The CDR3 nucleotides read TGTGCCAGCAGTGTACTGGATACGCAGTATTTT. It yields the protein CASSVLDTQYF.

CDR3 amino acids: CASRRGGAEPYGYTF. In DNA, the CDR3 is TGTGCCAGCAGGAGGGGGGGGGCGGAACCCTATGGCTACACCTTC. The gene calls are TRBV27 and TRBJ1-2; TRBD1 might be the D (6 bases). CDR3 size: 15 residues. Per the germline V gene, CDR1 is MNHEY and CDR2 is SMNVEV (reference sequence). Trimming took off 6 bases at V and 4 bases at J, with 18 bases between the two ends.

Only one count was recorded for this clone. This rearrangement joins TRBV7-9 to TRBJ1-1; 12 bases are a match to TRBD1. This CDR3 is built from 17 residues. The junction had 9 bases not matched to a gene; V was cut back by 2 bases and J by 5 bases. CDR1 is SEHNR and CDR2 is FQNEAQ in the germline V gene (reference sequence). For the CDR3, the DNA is TGTGCCAGCAGCTTACCCGGGACAGGGGGCTCGGGTACTGAAGCTTTCTTT. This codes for CASSLPGTGGSGTEAFF. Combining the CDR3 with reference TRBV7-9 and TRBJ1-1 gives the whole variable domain DTGVSQNPRHKITKRGQNVTFRCDPISEHNRLYWYRQTLGQGPEFLTYFQNEAQLEKSRLLSDRFSAERPKGSFSTLEIQRTEQGDSAMYLCASSLPGTGGSGTEAFFGQGTRLTVV.

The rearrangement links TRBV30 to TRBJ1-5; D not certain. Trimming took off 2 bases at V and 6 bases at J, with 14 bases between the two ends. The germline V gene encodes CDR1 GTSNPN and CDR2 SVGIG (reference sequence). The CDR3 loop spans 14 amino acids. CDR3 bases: TGTGCCTGGAGTCGTAATTCCCCCGGTCAGCCCCAGCATTTT. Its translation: CAWSRNSPGQPQHF. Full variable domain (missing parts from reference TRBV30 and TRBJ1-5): SQTIHQWPATLVQPVGSPLSLECTVEGTSNPNLYWYRQAAGRGLQLLFYSVGIGQISSEVPQNLSASRPQDRQFILSSKKLLLSDSGFYLCAWSRNSPGQPQHFGDGTRLSIL.